One sample yielded the 21 T cell receptor beta chains listed below, sequenced in a study of blood T cell repertoires in COVID-19. Sequenced by immunoSEQ multiplex PCR; TCRdb stores in-frame clones only, minus some. The sample consists of approximately 100,000 clones, 87% of them appearing once. Input material: peripheral blood. These receptors originate from a human donor in a cohort sampled during active COVID-19.

The V and J genes are TRBV18 and TRBJ2-7; perhaps TRBD2 as D (7 bases). The CDR3 loop spans 13 amino acids. CDR1 and CDR2 from the germline V gene are KGHSH and LQKENI. The V end lost 5 bases, the J end lost 3 bases, and 11 bases lay between the germline ends. In nucleotides, the CDR3 is TGTGCCAGCTCAGACAGGACTAGCTACGAGCAGTACTTC. Residues: CASSDRTSYEQYF. Drawing the rest from reference TRBV18 and TRBJ2-7, the complete variable domain is NAGVMQNPRHLVRRRGQEARLRCSPMKGHSHVYWYRQLPEEGLKFMVYLQKENIIDESGMPKERFSAEFPKEGPSILRIQQVVRGDSAAYFCASSDRTSYEQYFGPGTRLTVT.

This chain joins TRBV6-5 and TRBJ1-2, with TRBD1 matching 10 bases. CDR1 is MNHEY and CDR2 is SVGAGI in the germline V gene. The V segment lost 8 bases and the J segment 7 bases; nucleotides outside the gene matches: 7. This CDR3 spans 13 amino acids. CDR3 coding DNA: TGTGCCAGCGGAGAGGGACAGGGGCTTGGCTACACCTTC. Its translation: CASGEGQGLGYTF.

The chain is built from TRBV19 and TRBJ1-3; possible D gene TRBD1, 5 bases. This CDR3 spans 13 amino acids. Trimming cost V 6 bases and J 1 base, with 7 bases left between them. Germline values: CDR1 LNHDA, CDR2 SQIVND (reference sequence). The CDR3 DNA sequence: TGTGCCAGTAGAGGGACTTCTGGAAACACCATATATTTT. Translating gives CASRGTSGNTIYF.

The chain combines TRBV6-5 with TRBJ2-7, with 12 bases identical to TRBD2. This CDR3 contains 15 residues. CDR1 and CDR2 from the germline V gene are MNHEY and SVGAGI. V was clipped by 6 bases and J by 3 bases; unmatched bases: 6. The CDR3 reads CASSYRLAGDYEQYF. In DNA, the CDR3 is TGTGCCAGCAGCTACAGACTAGCGGGGGACTACGAGCAGTACTTC.

CDR3 sequence reads: CASSLPNTEAFF. CDR3 DNA: TGTGCCAGCAGTTTACCTAACACTGAAGCTTTCTTT. V usage is TRBV12-3 or TRBV12-4 and J usage is TRBJ1-1, with D hard to call. Trimming shortened V by 2 bases and J by 2 bases, and 3 bases separated the two germline ends. The CDR3 totals 12 residues.

The DNA of the CDR3 is TGTGCCAGCGGACCGCGGGGGGCTCACAATGAGCAGTTCTTC. Its translation is CASGPRGAHNEQFF. The chain employs TRBV9 and TRBJ2-1; 8 nucleotides match TRBD2. The V and J ends lost 7 bases and 5 bases, in that order; junction bases with no gene match: 8. The CDR3 consists of 14 residues. Germline V gene lookup returns CDR1 SGDLS and CDR2 YYNGEE.

The genes are TRBV6-5 and TRBJ2-1, with 11 bases lining up with TRBD2. V shed 7 bases and J 6 bases; nucleotides not matched to a gene: 8. The CDR3 sequence is 15 residues long. Germline values: CDR1 MNHEY, CDR2 SVGAGI. Written as DNA, the CDR3 is TGTGCCAGCATAGTTTTAGCGGGAGGGGCCAATGAGCAGTTCTTC. Its protein product is CASIVLAGGANEQFF.

This chain connects TRBV7-8 to TRBJ1-1; a possible D gene is TRBD1 (6 bases). Trimming cost V 4 bases and J 6 bases, with 15 bases left between them. The CDR3 sequence is 14 residues long. CDR1 and CDR2 (germline): SGHVS, FQNEAQ. CDR3 sequence: CASSYADSSAEAFF. The CDR3 DNA reads TGTGCCAGCAGCTACGCGGACAGTTCGGCTGAAGCTTTCTTT. Using reference TRBV7-8 and TRBJ1-1 for the parts outside the CDR3, the full variable domain is GAGVSQSPRYKVAKRGQDVALRCDPISGHVSLFWYQQALGQGPEFLTYFQNEAQLDKSGLPSDRFFAERPEGSVSTLKIQRTQQEDSAVYLCASSYADSSAEAFFGQGTRLTVV.

The chain carries TRBV7-3 and TRBJ2-5; TRBD2 agrees at 11 bases. The CDR3 totals 16 residues. Germline CDR1 SGHTA, CDR2 FQGTGA. The V and J ends lost 4 bases and 1 base, in that order; junction bases with no gene match: 5. The CDR3 nucleotides read TGTGCCAGCAGCTCCGGGACTAGCGGAATCCAAGAGACCCAGTACTTC. The encoded protein is CASSSGTSGIQETQYF.

This sequence joins TRBV9 and TRBJ2-7; 10 bases are shared with TRBD1. With 3 bases clipped from V and 6 bases from J, the junction kept 12 bases outside the gene matches. Per germline, CDR1 SGDLS and CDR2 YYNGEE. There are 16 residues in the CDR3. This CDR3 is CASSGGRDRGMGEQYF. In DNA, the CDR3 is TGTGCCAGCAGCGGAGGAAGGGACAGGGGAATGGGCGAGCAGTACTTC.

The CDR3 bases are TGTGCCAGCGTGACGGGGGGCAGCCGGGGGGAGCAGTACTTC. It specifies CASVTGGSRGEQYF. This rearrangement joins TRBV28 to TRBJ2-7; weak D call: TRBD2 (7 bases). V was clipped by 8 bases and J by 7 bases, with 21 bases between them. Germline V lookup: CDR1 MDHEN, CDR2 SYDVKM. The CDR3 consists of 14 residues.

V gene TRBV2 combines with J gene TRBJ1-6; no reliable D call. The CDR3 has 13 amino acids. Trimming stripped 4 bases from V and 15 bases from J, with 16 bases between. Germline-derived CDR1 and CDR2 are SNHLY and FYNNEI. This CDR3 reads CASSGETVGDLHF. DNA of the CDR3: TGTGCCAGCAGTGGGGAGACCGTTGGCGACCTCCACTTT.

There are a few counts of this clone. This rearrangement joins TRBV3-1 (or the pseudogene TRBV3-2) to TRBJ1-6, with 9 nucleotides matching TRBD1. CDR3 length equals 12 residues. The germline V gene has CDR1 LGHDT and CDR2 YNNKEL (reference sequence). J lost 10 bases, V lost 8 bases, and 3 bases had no gene match. The CDR3 protein is CASSDRGSPLHF. In nucleotides, the CDR3 is TGTGCCAGCTCGGACAGGGGCTCACCCCTCCACTTT.

The gene calls are TRBV5-1 and TRBJ2-1; D may be TRBD1 (6 bases). The germline gives CDR1 SGHRS, CDR2 YFSETQ. V was cut by 4 bases and J by 7 bases, with 15 bases left in between. This CDR3 contains 14 residues. The CDR3, as DNA: TGCGCCAGCAGCCTGTCACAGGGCGGGAATGAGCAGTTCTTC. Its protein product is CASSLSQGGNEQFF.

This chain uses TRBV9 with TRBJ2-5; no firm D call. The CDR3 spans 13 residues. Germline V lookup: CDR1 SGDLS, CDR2 YYNGEE. Trimming took 0 bases from V and 3 from J, leaving 6 bases between them. The CDR3 loop reads CASSVASKETQYF. CDR3 bases: TGTGCCAGCAGCGTAGCTAGTAAAGAGACCCAGTACTTC.

About this clone: The junction departs from the called germline gene at one end, perhaps through a read error. The chain combines TRBV6-5 with TRBJ2-1, with 16 bases aligning to TRBD2. Germline V lookup: CDR1 MNHEY, CDR2 SVGAGI. This CDR3 contains 14 residues. The CDR3 DNA sequence: TGTGCCAGCAGTAGGGGACTAGCGGGAGGGATTTGGATCTTC. Its translation: CASSRGLAGGIWIF.

V is TRBV27 and J is TRBJ1-4; D unclear. CDR3 length: 14 residues. Germline V gene sequence: CDR1 MNHEY, CDR2 SMNVEV (reference sequence). V was clipped by 3 bases and J by 10 bases, with 15 bases between them. CDR3 in DNA: TGTGCCAGCAGTTTGTGGAGGGAGGACGGAAAACTGTTTTTT. Protein product: CASSLWREDGKLFF.

The gene calls are TRBV6-5 and TRBJ1-5, with D possibly TRBD1 on 6 matching bases. Germline V gene sequence: CDR1 MNHEY, CDR2 SVGAGI. Between the trimmed V and J ends, which lost 4 bases and 4 bases, there was a span of 8 bases. This CDR3 has 13 residues. The CDR3 loop reads CASSLGANQPQHF. CDR3 nucleotide sequence: TGTGCCAGCAGTTTGGGGGCTAATCAGCCCCAGCATTTT.

V is TRBV27 and J is TRBJ1-6; D may be TRBD1 (5 bases). Germline-derived CDR1 and CDR2 are MNHEY and SMNVEV (reference sequence). CDR3 size: 14 residues. Trimming removed 2 bases at V and 9 bases at J, with 11 bases between. The CDR3 loop reads CASSLDGGGSPLHF. The CDR3 DNA reads TGTGCCAGCAGTTTAGATGGGGGAGGTTCACCCCTCCACTTT.

The gene calls are TRBV6-5 and TRBJ1-1; D unclear. CDR3 length equals 13 residues. Trimming removed 0 bases at V and 7 bases at J, with 9 bases between. Germline V gene sequence: CDR1 MNHEY, CDR2 SVGAGI. The CDR3 protein is CASSYSREIEAFF. The CDR3 region has the DNA TGTGCCAGCAGTTACTCGAGGGAGATTGAAGCTTTCTTT.

The V gene is TRBV27, the J gene TRBJ1-1; 10 positions match TRBD1. The germline V gene has CDR1 MNHEY and CDR2 SMNVEV (reference sequence). After removal of 5 bases from V and 2 bases from J, the junction contained 5 bases not matched to a gene. CDR3 size: 15 residues. CDR3 nucleotides: TGTGCCAGCAGTACCCGGACAGGGGGAAACACTGAAGCTTTCTTT. This translates into CASSTRTGGNTEAFF.